The 10 T cell receptor beta chains below all came from one sample that was sequenced in a study of T cell repertoires in cytomegalovirus infection (dated by TCRdb to the late 2010s). Which antigens these TCRs recognize remains unknown. Sequenced using an Illumina HiSeq 1500. The public reads were reprocessed in TCRdb via fastp at Q25 and MiXCR, keeping in-frame beta chains. Each CDR3 protein appears once, grouped with its most common genes and DNA. Present in this sample are hundreds of thousands of distinct CDR3 sequences, more than 40% of which were seen just once. Of the sample, around 45% is held by the ten largest clones. The treatment or condition label, as the study defines it: in vitro stimulation with specific CMV peptide epitopes to enrich CMV-specific T cells. The specimen was cultured PBMCs, collected from culture after CMV antigen stimulation. The origin of the receptors is a human donor in good health (CMV status not recorded). Some clones in this sample may be carry-over from other donors' samples.

The V call is TRBV11-3, the J call TRBJ2-3; D possibly corresponds to TRBD2 (6 bases). Trimming left V 5 bases short and J 8 bases short, with 11 bases between. Germline CDR1 is SGHNT and CDR2 is YENEEA. The CDR3 contains 12 residues. CDR3 loop: CASSMGTGTQYF. CDR3 DNA sequence: TGTGCCAGCAGCATGGGGACTGGTACGCAGTATTTT.

This clonotype was observed at least ten times. The V call is TRBV7-2, the J call TRBJ2-3; TRBD1 matches 8 bases. Trimming took 1 base from V and 6 from J; bases not matched to a gene: 9. Germline loops: CDR1 SGHTA, CDR2 FQGNSA. The CDR3 consists of 16 residues. CDR3: CASSLGTGSVTDTQYF. CDR3 nucleotide sequence: TGTGCCAGCAGCTTAGGGACAGGGTCGGTTACGGATACGCAGTATTTT.

J is TRBJ2-1 and V is TRBV11-2, with 7 bases matching TRBD1. The CDR3 runs to 16 residues. Looked up from germline, CDR1 is SGHAT and CDR2 is FQNNGV. V was pared by 3 bases and J by 4 bases, with 9 bases of the junction left unmatched. CDR3 in amino acids: CASSLGRDSTYNEQFF. The CDR3 DNA reads as TGTGCCAGCAGCTTGGGAAGGGACAGTACTTACAATGAGCAGTTCTTC.

In its sample, this clonotype was seen a few times. The rearrangement joins TRBV15 to TRBJ1-5; D is unresolved. The CDR3 spans 13 residues. Germline CDR1 is LNHNV and CDR2 is YYDKDF (reference sequence). The V and J ends lost 5 bases and 3 bases respectively, with 8 bases between them. The DNA of the CDR3 is TGTGCCACCAGCGGTAGTCTCAATCAGCCCCAGCATTTT. The encoded protein is CATSGSLNQPQHF.

V gene TRBV7-6 combines with J gene TRBJ2-7; possible D gene TRBD1, 6 bases. Germline V gives CDR1 SGHVS, CDR2 FNYEAQ. The V and J ends lost 4 bases and 6 bases respectively, with 16 bases between them. The CDR3 spans 14 residues. The CDR3 nucleotides are TGTGCCAGCAGCTGGGGGCAAGGAGTGGGCGAGCAGTACTTC. It specifies CASSWGQGVGEQYF.

The chain joins TRBV6-2 or TRBV6-3 to TRBJ1-1; D call uncertain. CDR1 and CDR2 from the germline V gene are MNHEY and SVGEGT. The CDR3 contains 13 residues. Trimming shortened V by 6 bases and J by 7 bases, and 15 bases separated the two germline ends. The CDR3 DNA sequence: TGTGCCAGCAGGACCCGGGTTACGCGTGAAGCTTTCTTT. Its translation is CASRTRVTREAFF.

The rearrangement uses TRBV12-3 or TRBV12-4 and TRBJ2-3, with 12 bases aligning to TRBD2. The CDR3 loop spans 16 amino acids. With V trimmed by 4 bases and J by 3 bases, 5 bases remained unmatched. CDR3 amino acids: CASSSQLAGGTDTQYF. DNA for the CDR3: TGTGCCAGCAGTTCCCAACTAGCGGGGGGAACAGATACGCAGTATTTT.

This chain links TRBV10-3 with TRBJ1-1, with D hard to call. Germline V CDR1 and CDR2: ENHRY, SYGVKD. V was shortened by 3 bases and J by 4 bases, with 27 bases between the two germline ends. The CDR3 extends over 19 amino acids. CDR3: CAISDLVGRSPGVVTEAFF. The CDR3 DNA sequence: TGTGCCATCAGTGATCTCGTGGGCCGTTCCCCAGGAGTTGTCACTGAAGCTTTCTTT.

This clonotype has just one count. This chain uses TRBV6-6 with TRBJ2-1, with TRBD2 matching over 8 bases. CDR1 and CDR2 (germline): MNHNY, SVGAGI (reference sequence). The V gene end was trimmed by 7 bases and the J gene end by 9 bases; junction bases not matched to a gene: 8. The CDR3 consists of 13 residues. The CDR3 DNA follows: TGTGCCAGCATGGCTAGCGGGCAGGGTGAGCAGTTCTTC. It codes for CASMASGQGEQFF.

The rearrangement joins TRBV11-2 to TRBJ2-7; 10 nucleotides line up with TRBD1. In germline, CDR1 is SGHAT, CDR2 FQNNGV. The J segment lost 2 bases and the V segment lost 3 bases, leaving 7 bases of the junction unmatched. CDR3 size: 16 residues. CDR3 coding DNA: TGTGCCAGCAGCTTTGGGGGACAGGGGCAAGCCTACGAGCAGTACTTC. Translating it yields CASSFGGQGQAYEQYF.